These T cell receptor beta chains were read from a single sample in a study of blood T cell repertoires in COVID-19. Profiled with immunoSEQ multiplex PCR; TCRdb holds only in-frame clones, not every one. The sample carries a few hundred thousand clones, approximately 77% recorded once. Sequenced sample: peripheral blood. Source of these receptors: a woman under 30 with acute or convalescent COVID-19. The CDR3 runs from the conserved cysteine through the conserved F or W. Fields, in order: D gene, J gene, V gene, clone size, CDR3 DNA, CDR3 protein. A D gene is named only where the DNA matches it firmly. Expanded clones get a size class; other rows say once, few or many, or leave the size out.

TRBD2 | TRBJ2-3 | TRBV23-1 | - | TGCACCACACTAGCGCTACCCACAGATACGCAGTATTTT | CTTLALPTDTQYF
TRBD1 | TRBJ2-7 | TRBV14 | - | TGTGCCAGCAGCCAAGTCCGGGACAGGGAAGAGCAGTACTTC | CASSQVRDREEQYF
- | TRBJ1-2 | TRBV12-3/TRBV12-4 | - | TGTGCCAGCAGTTTTCAAGGGGTAGATGGCTACACCTTC | CASSFQGVDGYTF
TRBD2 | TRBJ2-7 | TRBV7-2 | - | TGTGCCAGCAGCGCCATGGGACTAGCGGGAATGGAGCAGTACTTC | CASSAMGLAGMEQYF
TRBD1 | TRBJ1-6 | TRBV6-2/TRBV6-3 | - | TGTGCCAGCAGCTATAGACAGGGGAGAAGCTCCTATAATTCACCCCTCCACTTT | CASSYRQGRSSYNSPLHF
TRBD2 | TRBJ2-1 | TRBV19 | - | TGTGCCAGTAGTATAGGTGCGGGAGTACCCTACAATGAGCAGTTCTTC | CASSIGAGVPYNEQFF
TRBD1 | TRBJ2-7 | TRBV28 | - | TGTGCCAGCAGCGACGCCGGGACAGGGACGTCCTACGAGCAGTACTTC | CASSDAGTGTSYEQYF
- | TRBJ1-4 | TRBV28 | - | TGTGCCAGCAGTTTTACAGGCAATAATGAAAAACTGTTTTTT | CASSFTGNNEKLFF
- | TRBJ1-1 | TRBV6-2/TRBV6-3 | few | TGTGCCAGCAGCCGTAGCGGGGGCCTGAACACTGAAGCTTTCTTT | CASSRSGGLNTEAFF
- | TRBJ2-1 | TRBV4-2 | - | TGTGCCAGCAGCCAAGATTTCCGGCGGTACAATGAGCAGTTCTTC | CASSQDFRRYNEQFF
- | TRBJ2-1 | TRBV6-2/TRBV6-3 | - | TGTGCCAGCAGTTACTCCTGGGGGCAGCACAATGAGCAGTTCTTC | CASSYSWGQHNEQFF
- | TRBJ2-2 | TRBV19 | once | TGTGCCAGTAGTATTTTAATGGGGGCTTGGGGCACCGGGGAGCTGTTTTTT | CASSILMGAWGTGELFF
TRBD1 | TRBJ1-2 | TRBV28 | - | TGTGCCAGCAGTTTACCCCAGTCTACAGGGGTCAACTATGGCTACACCTTC | CASSLPQSTGVNYGYTF
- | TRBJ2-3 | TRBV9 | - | TGTGCCAGCAGCGTTGGGGGAGGCAGCACAGATACGCAGTATTTT | CASSVGGGSTDTQYF
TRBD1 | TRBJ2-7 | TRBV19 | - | TGTGCCAGTAGTGGGCGGACAGGAGCCCCTTACGAGCAGTACTTC | CASSGRTGAPYEQYF
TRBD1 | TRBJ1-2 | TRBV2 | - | TGTGCCAGCAATGGGCCAGGACAGGGGGTTGGCTACACCTTC | CASNGPGQGVGYTF
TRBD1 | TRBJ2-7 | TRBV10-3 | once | TGTGCCACCAAACCCCGGCAGGGACAGGGGGCCGAAGAGCAGTACTTC | CATKPRQGQGAEEQYF
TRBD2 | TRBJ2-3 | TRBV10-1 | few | TGCGCCAGCAGCGTCGGACTAGCGGCGCAGTATTTT | CASSVGLAAQYF
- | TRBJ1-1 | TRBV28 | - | TGTGCCAGCAGTTTAGCAGCGGCTCATGAAGCTTTCTTT | CASSLAAAHEAFF
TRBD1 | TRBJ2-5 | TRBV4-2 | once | TGTGCCAGCAGCCAATCGGGACAGGGCCAAGAGACCCAGTACTTC | CASSQSGQGQETQYF
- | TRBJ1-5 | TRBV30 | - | TGTGCCTGGAGCCTTGGAGGGGTACGGAATCAGCCCCAGCATTTT | CAWSLGGVRNQPQHF
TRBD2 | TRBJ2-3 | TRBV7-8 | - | TGTGCCAGCAGCTTCCCCCAGCGGGAAGTGGGCACAGATACGCAGTATTTT | CASSFPQREVGTDTQYF
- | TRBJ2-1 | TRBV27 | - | TGTGCCAGCAGCCTTAGCGGCCATGAGCAGTTCTTC | CASSLSGHEQFF
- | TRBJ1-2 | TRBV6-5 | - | TGTGCCAGCAGTTACTCGAGCGAGTATGGCTACACCTTC | CASSYSSEYGYTF
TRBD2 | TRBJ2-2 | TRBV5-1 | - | TGCGCCAGCAGCCCGGGACTAGCGGGCACCGGGGAGCTGTTTTTT | CASSPGLAGTGELFF
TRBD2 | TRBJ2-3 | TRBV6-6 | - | TGTGCCAGCAGTTACTCGACTAGCGCCTCAGATACGCAGTATTTT | CASSYSTSASDTQYF
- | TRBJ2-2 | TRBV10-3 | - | TGTGCCATCAGGCCGGGGTTGGTAGACACCGGGGAGCTGTTTTTT | CAIRPGLVDTGELFF
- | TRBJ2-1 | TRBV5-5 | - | TGTGCCAGCAGGTGGACTTGGACAGAAAACAATGAGCAGTTCTTC | CASRWTWTENNEQFF
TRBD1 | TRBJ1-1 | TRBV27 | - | TGTGCCAGCAGTTTTAACAGGGGTGAAGCTTTCTTT | CASSFNRGEAFF
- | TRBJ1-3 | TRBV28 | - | TGTGCCAGCAGTACCGACAGGGGAAACACCATATATTTT | CASSTDRGNTIYF
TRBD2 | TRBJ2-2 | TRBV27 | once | TGTGCCAGCAGTTTATCTACGGGAGGGCCTCTTGCAAGAAACACCGGGGAGCTGTTTTTT | CASSLSTGGPLARNTGELFF
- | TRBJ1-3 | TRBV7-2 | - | TGTGCCAGCAGCTTAAAGGGGCGGTATGGAAACACCATATATTTT | CASSLKGRYGNTIYF
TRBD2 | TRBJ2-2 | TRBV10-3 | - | TGTGCCATCAGTAGAGAAGAACCGGGACTAGCGGGAGTAGGCACCGGGGAGCTGTTTTTT | CAISREEPGLAGVGTGELFF
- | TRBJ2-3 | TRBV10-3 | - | TGTGCCATCAGTGATGCGGCCGGCACAGATACGCAGTATTTT | CAISDAAGTDTQYF
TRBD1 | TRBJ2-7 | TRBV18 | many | TGTGCCAGCTCACGCACCCCCCAAACAGGGGGCTACGAGCAGTACTTC | CASSRTPQTGGYEQYF
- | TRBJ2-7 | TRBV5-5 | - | TGTGCCAGCAGCTTGGTACGGGAGTTGAGTGAGCAGTACTTC | CASSLVRELSEQYF
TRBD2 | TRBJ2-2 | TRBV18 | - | TGTGCCAGCTACGAAGGGACTAGTGACACCGGGGAGCTGTTTTTT | CASYEGTSDTGELFF
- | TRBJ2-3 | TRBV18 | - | TGTGCCAGCTCAAGTACCGGGAAAATGGGCACAGATACGCAGTATTTT | CASSSTGKMGTDTQYF
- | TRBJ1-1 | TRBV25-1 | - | TGTGCCAGCAGTGCCCGGACAGCGAACACTGAAGCTTTCTTT | CASSARTANTEAFF
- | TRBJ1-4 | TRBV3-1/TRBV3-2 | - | TGTGCCAGCAGCCCAGAGGGCTTTAGGGGTGGAAAACTGTTTTTT | CASSPEGFRGGKLFF
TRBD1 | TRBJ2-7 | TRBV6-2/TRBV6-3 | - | TGTGCCAGCAGTATAACGTCCCGGGACAGGGGACCCGGGCCCAACGAGCAGTACTTC | CASSITSRDRGPGPNEQYF
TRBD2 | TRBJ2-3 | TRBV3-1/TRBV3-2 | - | TGTGCCAGCAGCCAAGTCATGGCGGGAGGGACAGATACGCAGTATTTT | CASSQVMAGGTDTQYF
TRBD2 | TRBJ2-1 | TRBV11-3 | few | TGTGCCAGCAGCTCCGGAGGGACTAGCGGGAGGGCCGACTACAATGAGCAGTTCTTC | CASSSGGTSGRADYNEQFF
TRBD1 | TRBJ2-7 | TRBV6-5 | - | TGTGCCAGCGGTTATCAGGGGGCCTACGAGCAGTACTTC | CASGYQGAYEQYF
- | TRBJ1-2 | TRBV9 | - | TGTGCCAGCGAGGGCGGTGGAGGGCCCCAGAACTATGGCTACACCTTC | CASEGGGGPQNYGYTF
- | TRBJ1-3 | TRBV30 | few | TGTGCCTGGAGTCCCCCAGGGGAACCTGGAAACACCATATATTTT | CAWSPPGEPGNTIYF
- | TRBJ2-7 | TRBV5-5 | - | TGTGCCAGCAGCTTGGCCCGCCAGGTTCGGTACGAGCAGTACTTC | CASSLARQVRYEQYF
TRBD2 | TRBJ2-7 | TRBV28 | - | TGTGCCAGCAGTTTTTCGGCGGGAGTGGCCTACGAGCAGTACTTC | CASSFSAGVAYEQYF
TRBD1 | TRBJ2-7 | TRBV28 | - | TGTGCCAGCAGTCAACAGGGGATTCCCTACGAGCAGTACTTC | CASSQQGIPYEQYF
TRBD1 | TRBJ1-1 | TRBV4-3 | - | TGCGCCAGCAGCCAAGCCGGGACAGCTTCTTATGAAGCTTTCTTT | CASSQAGTASYEAFF
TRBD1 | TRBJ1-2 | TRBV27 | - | TGTGCCACCCATGGACAGGGGAGGAGGGGTGGTGGCTACACCTTC | CATHGQGRRGGGYTF
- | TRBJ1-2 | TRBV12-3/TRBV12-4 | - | TGTGCCAGCAGTTTTGCCCCAGACTATGGCTACACCTTC | CASSFAPDYGYTF
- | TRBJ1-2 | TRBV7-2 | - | TGTGCCAGCAGCTATACAGAAGTCTCTAACTATGGCTACACCTTC | CASSYTEVSNYGYTF
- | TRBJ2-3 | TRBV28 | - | TGTGCCAGCAGTTTCTCTCTTCTGCAGGGGAACACAGATACGCAGTATTTT | CASSFSLLQGNTDTQYF
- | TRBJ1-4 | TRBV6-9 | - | TGTGCCAGCAGCTTGGCCGGAAGGCAGGGCTATCTGGGGCTAAATGAAAAACTGTTTTTT | CASSLAGRQGYLGLNEKLFF
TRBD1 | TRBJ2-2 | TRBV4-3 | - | TGCGCCAGCAGCCAAGATCCCGGACAGGGGCCCGGGGAGCTGTTTTTT | CASSQDPGQGPGELFF
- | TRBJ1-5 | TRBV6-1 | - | TGTGCCAGCAGTAAACAAACAGGGCCCAATCAGCCCCAGCATTTT | CASSKQTGPNQPQHF
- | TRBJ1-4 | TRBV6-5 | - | TGTGCCAGCAGGCCCGGGAGGGCTAATGAAAAACTGTTTTTT | CASRPGRANEKLFF
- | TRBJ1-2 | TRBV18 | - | TGTGCCAGCTCACATTTAAAGGACACAATCCTTGGCTATGGCTACACCTTC | CASSHLKDTILGYGYTF
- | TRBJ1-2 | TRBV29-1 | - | TGCAGCGTTGAAGAGGAGGGCGGAAACTATGGCTACACCTTC | CSVEEEGGNYGYTF